A selection of T cell receptor beta chains follows, all from one sample in a study of T-cell memory formation after mild COVID-19. TCRdb called the 5' RACE reads again in MiXCR, with one record for every CDR3 protein. This sample has about 390,000 distinct CDR3 sequences, with roughly 21% found just once. The sequencing input was PBMCs or a T cell subset sorted from them (not recorded which). Receptor source: an adult woman who had mild COVID-19 (a few samples of this study predate the infection). Cell type and time point are not known. The CDR3 runs from the conserved cysteine through the conserved F or W. D genes are given only for firm matches. Only part of the rows carry a size: once, few, many, or a class if the clone is expanded.

v_call,j_call,clone_size,d_call,cdr3_aa,cdr3_nt
TRBV10-3,TRBJ2-1,.,TRBD1,CAISASSGTERYNEQFF,TGTGCCATCAGTGCTTCCTCCGGGACAGAACGTTACAATGAGCAGTTCTTC
TRBV6-2/TRBV6-3,TRBJ2-1,few,.,CASSSLLGYNEQFF,TGTGCCAGCAGTTCCCTCTTGGGATACAATGAGCAGTTCTTC
TRBV20-1,TRBJ2-7,few,TRBD1,CSARAGQSSYEQYF,TGCAGTGCTAGAGCGGGACAGTCCTCCTACGAGCAGTACTTC
TRBV30,TRBJ1-1,.,.,CAWSGSGGLGAFF,TGTGCCTGGAGTGGGTCCGGGGGCTTAGGGGCTTTCTTT
TRBV5-1,TRBJ2-7,.,.,CASSLEGPSYEQYF,TGCGCCAGCAGCTTGGAGGGCCCAAGCTACGAGCAGTACTTC
TRBV5-4,TRBJ1-2,few,TRBD1,CASSSARTGGDGYTF,TGTGCCAGCAGCTCGGCCCGAACAGGGGGCGATGGCTACACCTTC
TRBV5-1,TRBJ1-4,.,TRBD1,CASSGGTGNEKLFF,TGCGCCAGCAGCGGCGGGACAGGGAATGAAAAACTGTTTTTT
TRBV24-1,TRBJ1-2,.,.,CATSDFWTVNYGYTF,TGTGCCACCAGTGATTTCTGGACAGTGAACTATGGCTACACCTTC
TRBV7-2,TRBJ2-7,.,TRBD2,CASSFGGSLYEQYF,TGTGCCAGCAGCTTCGGCGGGAGCCTTTACGAGCAGTACTTC
TRBV5-6,TRBJ2-5,few,.,CASSLAVGIPREQETQYF,TGTGCCAGCAGCTTGGCGGTGGGCATCCCACGCGAGCAAGAGACCCAGTACTTC
TRBV7-6,TRBJ1-5,.,.,CASSLAGGGQPQHF,TGTGCCAGCAGCTTAGCGGGGGGAGGTCAGCCCCAGCATTTT
TRBV27,TRBJ2-2,.,.,CASSLSPPTGELFF,TGTGCCAGCAGTTTATCCCCCCCAACGGGGGAGCTGTTTTTT
TRBV11-3,TRBJ1-1,few,.,CASSLDGRGGNTEAFF,TGTGCCAGCAGCTTAGATGGAAGGGGCGGTAACACTGAAGCTTTCTTT
TRBV3-1,TRBJ2-7,few,.,CASSQDRQSYSYEQYF,TGTGCCAGCAGCCAAGACCGACAGTCCTACTCCTACGAGCAGTACTTC
TRBV7-2,TRBJ1-1,few,.,CASSLVANTEAFF,TGTGCCAGCAGCTTAGTGGCGAACACTGAAGCTTTCTTT
TRBV10-3,TRBJ1-2,.,.,CAISKDDSVNYGYTF,TGTGCCATCAGTAAGGATGACAGTGTTAACTATGGCTACACCTTC
TRBV20-1,TRBJ2-7,few,TRBD1,CSARDDRGLGYEQYF,TGCAGTGCTAGAGATGACAGGGGCCTTGGCTACGAGCAGTACTTC
TRBV6-2/TRBV6-3,TRBJ2-7,many,.,CASSYTGPYEQYF,TGTGCCAGCAGTTATACAGGGCCCTACGAGCAGTACTTC
TRBV12-3/TRBV12-4,TRBJ1-2,few,.,CASSPGAGVLRHPYTF,TGTGCCAGCAGCCCCGGGGCGGGAGTTCTTCGGCATCCCTACACCTTC
TRBV19,TRBJ1-2,.,TRBD1,CASSATGANYGYTF,TGTGCCAGTAGTGCCACAGGGGCGAACTATGGCTACACCTTC
TRBV15,TRBJ2-7,.,.,CATSGDLTYEQYF,TGTGCCACCAGCGGGGACCTTACCTACGAGCAGTACTTC
TRBV6-5,TRBJ2-7,few,.,CASSYSRVVGQEQYF,TGTGCCAGCAGTTACTCGAGGGTAGTAGGTCAGGAGCAGTACTTC
TRBV27,TRBJ1-5,few,.,CASSFPEQPQHF,TGTGCCAGCAGTTTCCCAGAACAGCCCCAGCATTTT
TRBV12-3/TRBV12-4,TRBJ1-4,.,.,CASSSGNSGEKLFF,TGTGCCAGCAGCTCCGGGAATTCTGGTGAAAAACTGTTTTTT
TRBV7-2,TRBJ1-1,few,.,CASSFPATEAFF,TGTGCCAGCAGCTTTCCGGCAACTGAAGCTTTCTTT
TRBV7-3,TRBJ1-6,.,TRBD1,CASSSTGDRGSPLHF,TGTGCCAGCAGCTCCACAGGGGATCGTGGATCACCCCTCCACTTT
TRBV6-1,TRBJ1-1,.,.,CASSEFVTEAFF,TGTGCCAGCAGTGAGTTTGTGACAGAAGCTTTCTTT
TRBV20-1,TRBJ2-3,.,.,CSAIRAGTSTDTQYF,TGCAGTGCCATTAGGGCGGGGACGAGCACAGATACGCAGTATTTT
TRBV24-1,TRBJ2-5,.,.,CATSGGWQETQYF,TGTGCCACCAGTGGGGGATGGCAAGAGACCCAGTACTTC
TRBV12-3/TRBV12-4,TRBJ2-7,few,.,CASSLAASGEQYF,TGTGCCAGCAGTTTAGCGGCCTCGGGCGAGCAGTACTTC
TRBV7-8,TRBJ2-3,few,.,CASSLGGAGGDPYTDTQYF,TGTGCCAGCAGCTTGGGGGGCGCCGGGGGAGATCCTTACACAGATACGCAGTATTTT
TRBV9,TRBJ1-1,.,.,CASSGGGEGWGKAFF,TGTGCCAGCAGCGGAGGGGGTGAAGGTTGGGGAAAAGCTTTCTTT
TRBV19,TRBJ2-7,few,TRBD1,CATSGQAETDEQYF,TGTGCCACCTCGGGACAGGCGGAGACTGACGAGCAGTACTTC
TRBV24-1,TRBJ2-7,.,TRBD1,CATAGDSGLEQYF,TGTGCCACCGCCGGGGACAGCGGCCTTGAGCAGTACTTC
TRBV6-5,TRBJ2-6,few,.,CASSYAADPGANVLTF,TGTGCCAGCAGTTACGCGGCAGATCCTGGGGCCAACGTCCTGACTTTC
TRBV20-1,TRBJ2-1,.,.,CSARDGNEQFF,TGCAGTGCTAGAGATGGGAATGAGCAGTTCTTC
TRBV12-5,TRBJ2-1,.,.,CASGLVQGGYNEQFF,TGTGCTAGTGGTTTGGTACAGGGAGGATACAATGAGCAGTTCTTC
TRBV20-1,TRBJ2-3,many,TRBD2,CSATTRTSGSTDTQYF,TGCAGTGCTACTACCCGGACTAGCGGGAGCACAGATACGCAGTATTTT
TRBV6-5,TRBJ1-2,few,.,CASSYGANYGYTF,TGTGCCAGCAGTTACGGCGCTAACTATGGCTACACCTTC
TRBV3-1,TRBJ2-5,few,.,CASSRRGENQETQYF,TGTGCCAGCAGCCGACGTGGGGAGAACCAAGAGACCCAGTACTTC
TRBV7-9,TRBJ1-5,.,TRBD1,CASSLNPGQGYNQPQHF,TGTGCCAGCAGCTTAAACCCGGGACAGGGATACAATCAGCCCCAGCATTTT